The TCR beta chain described here comes from a study of control samples from healthy donors and cancer patients. Repertoires were generated with immunoSEQ multiplex PCR, while TCRdb's copy carries only in-frame clones and drops some. The table includes roughly 50,000 clones, 90% to 95% detected once. Germline V gene lookup returns CDR1 SQVTM and CDR2 ANQGSEA. V lost 3 bases to trimming and J lost 3 bases, with 16 bases between them. The CDR3 has 15 amino acids. Sequencing was performed on PBMCs. V and J are TRBV29-1 and TRBJ2-3; D uncertain. The receptor's source is a man aged 30 to 45 with colorectal cancer. The CDR3 nucleotides are TGCAGCGTTGAGAGTACCGGTGGGGTGACAGATACGCAGTATTTT. Translated: CSVESTGGVTDTQYF.